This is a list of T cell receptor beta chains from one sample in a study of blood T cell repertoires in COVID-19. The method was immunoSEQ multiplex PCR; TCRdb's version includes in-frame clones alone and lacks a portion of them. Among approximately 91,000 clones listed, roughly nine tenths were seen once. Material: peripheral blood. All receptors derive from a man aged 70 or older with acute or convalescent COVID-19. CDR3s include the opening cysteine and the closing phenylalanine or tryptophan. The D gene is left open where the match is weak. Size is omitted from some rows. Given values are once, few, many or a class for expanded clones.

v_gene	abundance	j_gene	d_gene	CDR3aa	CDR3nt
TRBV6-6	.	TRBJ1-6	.	CATTPRVYGSPLHF	TGTGCCACCACCCCCAGGGTATATGGTTCACCCCTCCACTTT
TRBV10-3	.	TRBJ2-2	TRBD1	CAIREGGANTGELFF	TGTGCCATCAGAGAAGGGGGCGCGAACACCGGGGAGCTGTTTTTT
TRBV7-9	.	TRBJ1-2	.	CASSLDTRPNYGYTF	TGTGCCAGCAGCTTGGACACCCGTCCTAACTATGGCTACACCTTC
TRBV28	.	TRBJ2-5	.	CASKAASGGPGTQYF	TGTGCCAGCAAGGCGGCTAGTGGGGGCCCAGGGACCCAGTACTTC
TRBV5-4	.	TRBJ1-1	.	CASSLAGRVNTEAFF	TGTGCCAGCAGCTTGGCGGGGAGGGTGAACACTGAAGCTTTCTTT
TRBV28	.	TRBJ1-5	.	CASSLIPNTPNQPQHF	TGTGCCAGCAGTTTAATCCCCAACACCCCCAATCAGCCCCAGCATTTT
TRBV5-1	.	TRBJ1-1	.	CASWEGPNTEAFF	TGCGCCAGCTGGGAGGGGCCGAACACTGAAGCTTTCTTT
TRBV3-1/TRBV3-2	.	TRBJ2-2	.	CASSPWAGNTGELFF	TGTGCCAGCAGCCCTTGGGCGGGGAACACCGGGGAGCTGTTTTTT
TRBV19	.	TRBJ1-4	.	CASSPRQSPNEKLFF	TGTGCCAGTAGTCCCCGACAGAGCCCTAATGAAAAACTGTTTTTT
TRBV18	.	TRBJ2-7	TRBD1	CASSSAGGVEQYF	TGTGCCAGCTCATCGGCAGGGGGCGTCGAGCAGTACTTC
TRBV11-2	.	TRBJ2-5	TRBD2	CASSPVPTSYQETQYF	TGTGCCAGCAGTCCCGTCCCGACTAGCTACCAAGAGACCCAGTACTTC
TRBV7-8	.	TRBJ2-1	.	CASNQGGDYNEQFF	TGTGCCAGCAACCAAGGGGGGGACTACAATGAGCAGTTCTTC
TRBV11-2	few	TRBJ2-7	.	CASSLQRAYEQYF	TGTGCCAGCAGCCTCCAAAGAGCCTACGAGCAGTACTTC
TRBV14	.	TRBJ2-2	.	CASSQEKATSRTGELFF	TGTGCCAGCAGCCAAGAAAAGGCGACTAGTAGAACCGGGGAGCTGTTTTTT
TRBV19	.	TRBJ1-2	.	CASSMAGGSYGYTF	TGTGCCAGTAGTATGGCCGGGGGTTCCTATGGCTACACCTTC
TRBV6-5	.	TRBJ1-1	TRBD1	CASGPGQGYTEAFF	TGTGCCAGCGGACCGGGACAGGGCTACACTGAAGCTTTCTTT
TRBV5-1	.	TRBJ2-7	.	CASSLGRLPYEQYF	TGCGCCAGCAGCTTGGGTCGCCTACCCTACGAGCAGTACTTC
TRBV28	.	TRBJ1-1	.	CASSATGWGTEAFF	TGTGCCAGCAGCGCGACAGGTTGGGGCACTGAAGCTTTCTTT
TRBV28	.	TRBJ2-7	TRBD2	CASSLDTSGAGEQYF	TGTGCCAGCAGTTTGGATACTAGCGGTGCGGGGGAGCAGTACTTC
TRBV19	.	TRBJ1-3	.	CASSIPGSGNTIYF	TGTGCCAGTAGTATCCCAGGGTCTGGAAACACCATATATTTT
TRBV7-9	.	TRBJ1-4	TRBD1	CASSLEQGNREKLFF	TGTGCCAGCAGCTTAGAACAGGGGAACCGTGAAAAACTGTTTTTT
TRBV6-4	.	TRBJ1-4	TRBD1	CARPGQRGEKLFF	TGTGCCAGGCCGGGACAGCGCGGGGAAAAACTGTTTTTT
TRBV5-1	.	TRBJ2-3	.	CASRSGTSTDTQYF	TGCGCCAGCAGGTCGGGAACTAGCACAGATACGCAGTATTTT
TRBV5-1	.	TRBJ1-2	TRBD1	CASSLGQGPDGYTF	TGCGCCAGCAGCTTGGGACAGGGTCCCGACGGCTACACCTTC
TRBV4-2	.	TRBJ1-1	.	CASSQGERTNTEAFF	TGTGCCAGCAGCCAAGGAGAACGCACGAACACTGAAGCTTTCTTT
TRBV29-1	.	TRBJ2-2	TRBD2	CSAAQTSGGDLLNTGELFF	TGCAGCGCAGCCCAAACTAGCGGGGGTGACTTATTGAACACCGGGGAGCTGTTTTTT
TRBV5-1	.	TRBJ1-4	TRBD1	CASSLGGQGNEKLFF	TGCGCCAGCAGCTTGGGGGGACAGGGTAACGAAAAACTGTTTTTT
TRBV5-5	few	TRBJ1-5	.	CASGTDLQPQHF	TGTGCCAGCGGGACTGACCTTCAGCCCCAGCATTTT
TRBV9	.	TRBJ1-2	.	CASSTGGAYGYTF	TGTGCCAGCAGCACGGGGGGAGCCTATGGCTACACCTTC
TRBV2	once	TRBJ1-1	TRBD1	CASNKQGATEAFF	TGTGCCAGCAATAAACAGGGGGCCACTGAAGCTTTCTTT
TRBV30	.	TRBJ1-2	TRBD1	CAWSVGGTGWSGYTF	TGTGCCTGGAGCGTAGGTGGGACAGGATGGTCGGGCTACACCTTC
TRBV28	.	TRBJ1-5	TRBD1	CAIQTGGVGNQPQHF	TGTGCCATCCAAACAGGGGGGGTTGGCAATCAGCCCCAGCATTTT
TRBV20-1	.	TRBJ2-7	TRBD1	CSASGTGGFEQYF	TGCAGTGCTAGTGGGACAGGGGGTTTCGAGCAGTACTTC
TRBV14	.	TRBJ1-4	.	CASGTTREKLFF	TGTGCCAGCGGGACAACTAGGGAAAAACTGTTTTTT
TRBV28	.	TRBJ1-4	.	CASSPRPRSREKLFF	TGTGCCAGCAGCCCAAGACCAAGGAGTAGAGAAAAACTGTTTTTT
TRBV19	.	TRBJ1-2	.	CASAKGLLGGGYGYTF	TGTGCCAGTGCTAAGGGCCTACTGGGAGGGGGCTATGGCTACACCTTC
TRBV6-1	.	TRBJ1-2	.	CASSDRVRYGYTF	TGTGCCAGCAGTGACAGGGTCCGCTATGGCTACACCTTC
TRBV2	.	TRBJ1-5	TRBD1	CASSEDRGVGNQPQHF	TGTGCCAGCAGTGAGGACAGGGGGGTAGGCAATCAGCCCCAGCATTTT
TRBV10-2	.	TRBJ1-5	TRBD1	CASTPGGSRPQHF	TGCGCCAGCACCCCAGGGGGTTCGAGGCCCCAGCATTTT
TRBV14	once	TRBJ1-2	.	CASSLGGRRGYTF	TGTGCCAGCTCTTTGGGGGGGCGCCGAGGCTACACCTTC
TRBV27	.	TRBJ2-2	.	CASSPRQAPTGELFF	TGTGCCAGCAGTCCCCGGCAGGCCCCTACCGGGGAGCTGTTTTTT